These 17 T cell receptor beta chains originate from one sample sequenced in a study of T cell clonotyping in hematopoietic cell transplantation. Only in-frame clones appear in the TCRdb table, and some are missing; sequencing was by immunoSEQ multiplex PCR. This table holds about 16,000 clones, around 85% found once. Sequencing used peripheral blood mononuclear cells. These receptors all come from a woman aged 40 to 55 in good health. Some clones in this sample may be carry-over from other donors' samples.

This CDR3 is CASSTAGYGYTF. The CDR3 coding sequence is TGTGCCAGTAGTACGGCGGGGTATGGCTACACCTTC. The chain uses TRBV19 and TRBJ1-2; D ambiguous. Germline loops: CDR1 LNHDA, CDR2 SQIVND (reference sequence). Trimming removed 4 bases at V and 5 bases at J, with 8 bases between. The CDR3 loop spans 12 amino acids.

This chain joins TRBV6-5 and TRBJ1-2; D is possibly TRBD1 (6 bases). The V end was cut by 1 base, the J end by 4 bases, with 10 bases between. The CDR3 has 14 residues. Germline V gene data show CDR1 as MNHEY and CDR2 as SVGAGI. The CDR3 DNA is TGTGCCAGCAGTTACTTAGGACAGAGCTATGGCTACACCTTC. It is translated as CASSYLGQSYGYTF.

In this sample, this clone turned up once. The V gene is TRBV6-5, the J gene TRBJ2-7; TRBD2 might be the D (5 bases). Per the germline V gene, CDR1 is MNHEY and CDR2 is SVGAGI. Trimming left V 6 bases short and J 7 bases short, with 16 bases between. The CDR3 totals 13 residues. CDR3 sequence reads: CASSVGLLGEQYF. Here the CDR3 DNA reads TGTGCCAGCAGCGTCGGACTCCTGGGAGAGCAGTACTTC.

This chain connects TRBV30 to TRBJ2-1, with 10 positions matching TRBD2. Trimming at V came to 4 bases and at J to 3 bases, leaving 6 bases not matched to a gene. The CDR3 is made up of 15 amino acids. Germline assignment: CDR1 GTSNPN and CDR2 SVGIG (reference sequence). The CDR3 spells CAWKEASGSYNEQFF. The DNA of the CDR3 is TGTGCCTGGAAGGAGGCTAGCGGGAGCTACAATGAGCAGTTCTTC.

The chain uses TRBV28 and TRBJ2-1, with D tentatively TRBD1 (5 bases). Trimming stripped 2 bases from V and 7 bases from J, with 12 bases between. Germline CDR1 MDHEN, CDR2 SYDVKM. This CDR3 contains 14 residues. The CDR3 coding sequence is TGTGCCAGCAGTTTACGCCCGACAGTGAATGAGCAGTTCTTC. Translation gives CASSLRPTVNEQFF.

In its sample, this clone was seen a few times. The genes are TRBV19 and TRBJ2-2; 7 bases match TRBD1. Germline-derived CDR1 and CDR2 are LNHDA and SQIVND (reference sequence). The CDR3 spans 14 residues. J was trimmed by 1 base and V by 6 bases; bases with no gene match: 2. The CDR3 is CASRRQGNTGELFF. The CDR3 DNA follows: TGTGCCAGTAGGCGACAGGGGAACACCGGGGAGCTGTTTTTT.

This sequence joins TRBV2 and TRBJ2-2; TRBD2 aligns across 8 bases. Germline V gene lookup returns CDR1 SNHLY and CDR2 FYNNEI. The J segment lost 1 base and the V segment lost 6 bases, leaving 10 bases of the junction unmatched. The length of the CDR3 is 17 residues. The CDR3 loop reads CASSDDTSGVNTGELFF. CDR3 DNA sequence: TGTGCCAGCAGCGATGATACTAGCGGAGTGAACACCGGGGAGCTGTTTTTT.

This clone appeared once. The chain joins TRBV19 to TRBJ1-1; 8 bases align to TRBD1. Germline trimming cut 10 bases from V and 3 bases from J; bases unmatched to any gene: 16. The CDR3 runs 16 residues. Germline CDR1 reads LNHDA; CDR2 reads SQIVND (reference sequence). The CDR3 reads CATNRGRGRGDTEAFF. CDR3 bases: TGTGCCACAAACCGTGGCAGGGGGCGCGGGGACACTGAAGCTTTCTTT.

The rearrangement joins TRBV5-1 to TRBJ1-4; TRBD1 is a possible D gene (5 bases). This CDR3 has 14 amino acids. V was shortened by 0 bases and J by 8 bases, with 11 bases between the two germline ends. Germline values: CDR1 SGHRS, CDR2 YFSETQ. The CDR3 region is CASSLEGVDEKLFF. The DNA of the CDR3 is TGCGCCAGCAGCTTGGAAGGGGTGGACGAAAAACTGTTTTTT. The whole variable domain, remainder taken from reference TRBV5-1 and TRBJ1-4, is KAGVTQTPRYLIKTRGQQVTLSCSPISGHRSVSWYQQTPGQGLQFLFEYFSETQRNKGNFPGRFSGRQFSNSRSEMNVSTLELGDSALYLCASSLEGVDEKLFFGSGTQLSVL.

V is TRBV11-1 and J is TRBJ2-7, with a weak D call TRBD1 (5 bases). The germline V gene has CDR1 SGHAT and CDR2 FQDESV (reference sequence). This CDR3 spans 17 amino acids. V was cut by 5 bases and J by 0 bases, with 20 bases left in between. In DNA form, the CDR3 reads TGTGCCAGCAGCCCTCTGCCCCGTCAGGGCATCTCCTACGAGCAGTACTTC. This sequence encodes CASSPLPRQGISYEQYF.

The chain joins TRBV13 to TRBJ1-1; no firm D call. Trimming pared 2 bases from V and 1 base from J, leaving 14 bases between. Germline loops: CDR1 PRHDT, CDR2 FYEKMQ (reference sequence). The CDR3 covers 16 residues. CDR3 in DNA: TGTGCCAGCAGCTTACGCTCCAACAAACAGAACACTGAAGCTTTCTTT. As protein: CASSLRSNKQNTEAFF.

The CDR3 spells CASSITGLPSYEQYF. The DNA for the CDR3 is TGTGCCAGTAGTATAACAGGCCTCCCTTCCTACGAGCAGTACTTC. This chain uses TRBV19 with TRBJ2-7, with D perhaps TRBD1 (5 bases). CDR3 length: 15 residues. From germline, CDR1 is LNHDA and CDR2 SQIVND (reference sequence). V lost 2 bases to trimming and J lost 1 base, with 12 bases between them.

The chain recombines TRBV2 with TRBJ1-1; D is unclear. This CDR3 has 11 residues. The ends were cut back, 7 bases at V and 0 bases at J, with 3 bases in the middle. Germline CDR1 is SNHLY and CDR2 is FYNNEI. The CDR3 nucleotides are TGTGCCAGCAAGCTGAACACTGAAGCTTTCTTT. It yields the protein CASKLNTEAFF.

The J gene is TRBJ2-3, the V gene TRBV5-5, with D hard to call. Trimming pared 4 bases from V and 2 bases from J, leaving 8 bases between. The CDR3 extends over 13 amino acids. Germline CDR1 SGHKS, CDR2 YYEKEE (reference sequence). The CDR3 protein is CASSQDFTDTQYF. The CDR3 DNA is TGTGCCAGCAGCCAAGACTTCACAGATACGCAGTATTTT. Complete variable domain (other parts from reference TRBV5-5 and TRBJ2-3): DAGVTQSPTHLIKTRGQQVTLRCSPISGHKSVSWYQQVLGQGPQFIFQYYEKEERGRGNFPDRFSARQFPNYSSELNVNALLLGDSALYLCASSQDFTDTQYFGPGTRLTVL.

The J gene is TRBJ2-3, the V gene TRBV7-9, with a possible D match to TRBD1 (6 bases). Trimming cost V 5 bases and J 6 bases, with 12 bases left between them. CDR3 length: 13 residues. CDR1 SEHNR and CDR2 FQNEAQ come from the germline V gene (reference sequence). CDR3 in amino acids: CASSLGQADTQYF. The CDR3 nucleotides are TGTGCCAGCAGCCTGGGACAAGCCGATACGCAGTATTTT.

The V call is TRBV7-9, the J call TRBJ2-6; tentative D call: TRBD2 (5 bases). Trimming stripped 5 bases from V and 0 bases from J, with 20 bases between. The germline CDR1 and CDR2 sequences are SEHNR and FQNEAQ (reference sequence). The CDR3 covers 19 residues. CDR3: CASSPAMKDSLSGANVLTF. The CDR3 DNA reads as TGTGCCAGCAGCCCCGCGATGAAGGACTCCCTCTCTGGGGCCAACGTCCTGACTTTC.

The J gene is TRBJ2-2, the V gene TRBV2, with D possibly being TRBD1 (6 bases). The CDR3 loop spans 14 amino acids. Germline lookup yields CDR1 SNHLY and CDR2 FYNNEI. V was trimmed by 10 bases and J by 1 base, leaving 13 bases between them. In DNA form, the CDR3 reads TGTGCCATATCCGTACAGGGGAACACCGGGGAGCTGTTTTTT. It encodes CAISVQGNTGELFF.